This TCR beta chain was profiled in a study of somatic mutations in cytotoxic T cells in rheumatoid arthritis (dated by TCRdb to about 2017). With respect to the entire study: Patient peripheral blood (approximately 30 ml EDTA) was drawn right after diagnosis and before any treatment started. Whether expanded CD8+ T-cell clones in untreated, newly diagnosed rheumatoid arthritis carry somatic mutations was the study question, and clonality was characterized with TCRB deep sequencing. For roughly 61 rheumatoid arthritis patients and fewer than 25 healthy controls, TCRB deep sequencing was carried out. Median age was essentially the same in the patient group and the control group. Some V beta antibody-stained T-cell populations were flow-sorted on a FACSAria II or Sony SH800 at nearly 100% purity, and sorted V beta1+ cells also underwent TCRB sequencing. Study-level results and caveats: There was no significant difference in CD8+ T-cell clonality between rheumatoid arthritis patients and age-matched healthy controls. It was unknown which antigens the expanded CD8+ clones targeted, and their absence from virus-specific databases did not exclude viral specificity. The slight TRBV07 underrepresentation in patients was not adjusted for multiple comparisons. In patients, CD8+ clonality rose with age (Spearman r=0.49), which was not the case in healthy controls. In 8 out of 65 patients, more than 20% of CD8+ cells belonged to the largest CD8+ clone, while several identical CD8+ TCRB sequences were shared between blood and synovial fluid.

With respect to this clone: The specificity of this receptor is unknown. The junction shows a germline mismatch at one end, possibly a read error.

Genomic DNA underwent TCRB CDR3 sequencing using the immunoSEQ assay. The published analysis was carried out like this. When patient CD8+ clones exceeding 1% were checked against published virus-specific TCRB sequences, only a few matched. The analyses included only productive TCRB rearrangements. Defining a clone by its unique TCRB CDR3 sequence, the study calculated clonality as a productive clonality index derived from Shannon entropy. To calculate repertoire overlap between two samples, the template counts of each clone were considered relative to each sample's total templates. V-gene usage from TCRB sequencing and V-gene usage measured by flow cytometry were correlated (Spearman r of approximately 0.62). Not all clones reach the TCRdb copy of this immuneACCESS table, which keeps in-frame sequences only. Checked studies attribute under half of the gap to unresolved V genes and leave the rest unexplained. Clone size and V and J calls were adopted from that table, with D and trimming inferred from the DNA. The sample profile shows 13,000 to 15,000 clones; around 72% of them were found once. 7.4% of the sample is held by the ten biggest clonotypes.

The CDR3 runs 12 residues from the cysteine to the phenylalanine. Here the CDR3 DNA is all that survives: 36 bases in frame from base 1. Taken from the germline V gene, the CDR1 and CDR2 loops are SNHLY and FYNNEI. Flow cytometry confirmed the purity of CD4+ and CD8+ cells that had been isolated by positive magnetic bead selection on an AutoMACS. After a first flow cytometry screen using a TCR V beta antibody panel, clonal expansions were characterized through TCRB deep sequencing of sorted CD8+ fractions. Isolation of peripheral blood mononuclear cells was done through Ficoll-Paque PLUS density gradient separation. DNA was extracted from CD4-enriched, CD8-enriched or PBMC samples with Nucleospin Tissue or Tissue XS kits and quantified with a Qubit 2.0 fluorometer.

Material for sequencing was CD8+ T cells sorted from blood. The sequence came from an adult with rheumatoid arthritis. The chain was built from TRBV2 and TRBJ2-1, and TRBD2 may be the D gene, going by 6 matching bases. This receptor carries the CDR3 CASSESHLAGIF. The nucleotides read TGTGCCAGCAGTGAAAGTCATCTGGCGGGGATCTTC.